The source of this T cell receptor beta chain is a study of CD8+CD57+ T cells in acquired aplastic anemia. Study background: CD4+ and CD8+ cells, once sorted, gave DNA averaging about 3 ug.

All patients picked for sequencing had shown, by flow cytometry, an expansion of CD8+CD57+ cells. Trimming removed 2 bases at V and 8 bases at J, with 13 bases between. The CDR3 runs to 13 residues. Germline CDR1 SGHRS, CDR2 YFSETQ. This clonotype was recorded many times. Genomic DNA acted as the template from which TCR beta VDJ combination and CDR3 sequence profiling were carried out. TCRdb itself ran the reads through MiXCR, one entry per CDR3 protein. The table records approximately 220,000 distinct CDR3 sequences, less than 60% of them present only once. The TCR sequence derives from a human donor with aplastic anemia. Sequencing was done on a sample of sorted CD4+, CD8+, or CD8+CD57+ T cells (not recorded which) from PBMCs. The V call is TRBV5-1, the J call TRBJ1-1, with D tentatively TRBD1 (6 bases). The CDR3: CASSFDTGTEAFF. As DNA, the CDR3 is TGCGCCAGCAGCTTTGACACAGGGACAGAAGCTTTCTTT.